The following is a T cell receptor beta chain sequence with its context. Trimming removed 0 bases from V and 4 bases from J, with 21 bases in between. Germline V gene data show CDR1 as LNHNV and CDR2 as YYDKDF (reference sequence). The CDR3 has 18 amino acids. The data are from a study of blood T cell repertoires in COVID-19. Study at large: Sites in the United States, Italy and Spain provided acute and convalescent COVID-19 samples. The cDNA or gDNA used as material had been derived from T cells, B-cell-depleted T cells, or PBMCs.

In the source study's methods: Amplification from reference gene primers served as the basis for estimated nucleated cell counts. Sequencing used immunoSEQ multiplex PCR; TCRdb keeps in-frame clones, though not all of them. The DNA was the basis for D and trimming; V, J and clone size are from that table. The sample lists tens of thousands of clones, over 85% occurring once. The chain is built from TRBV15 and TRBJ1-2; D may be TRBD1 (5 bases). Sequences were obtained from peripheral blood. The sequence came from a man of 80 years or more with acute or convalescent COVID-19. The CDR3 DNA follows: TGTGCCACCAGCAGAGATAAATGGAGAAGGGGATCCTCCTATGGCTACACCTTC. Protein product: CATSRDKWRRGSSYGYTF. Complete variable domain (other parts from reference TRBV15 and TRBJ1-2): DAMVIQNPRYQVTQFGKPVTLSCSQTLNHNVMYWYQQKSSQAPKLLFHYYDKDFNNEADTPDNFQSRRPNTSFCFLDIRSPGLGDTAMYLCATSRDKWRRGSSYGYTFGSGTRLTVV.